The 15 T cell receptor beta chains listed next were all sequenced from one sample in a study of cytomegalovirus exposure and HLA in healthy donors. Primers included in the PCR were 60 Vbeta and 13 Jbeta primers. Measured with immunoSEQ multiplex PCR; TCRdb has only the in-frame clones, and not every one. The sample consists of 130,000 to 150,000 clones, roughly 79% of them appearing once. The sequencing sample was made of PBMCs. The origin of the receptors is a male donor in good health and CMV-seronegative.

This chain uses TRBV5-6 with TRBJ2-7; 8 bases fit TRBD2. Germline V gene lookup returns CDR1 SGHDT and CDR2 YYEEEE. Trimming cost V 1 base and J 0 bases; bases outside gene matches: 9. The CDR3 has 17 amino acids. The CDR3 protein is CASSLWVSGIPSYEQYF. The CDR3 region has the DNA TGTGCCAGCAGCTTGTGGGTTAGCGGGATCCCCTCCTACGAGCAGTACTTC.

This clone was counted a single time. CDR3 nucleotide sequence: TGTGCCAGCAGTGCCGGGACAGGGGGCATAAAGGGCAATCAGCCCCAGCATTTT. Its protein product is CASSAGTGGIKGNQPQHF. The chain recombines TRBV2 with TRBJ1-5, with TRBD1 matching over 12 bases. Germline CDR1 reads SNHLY; CDR2 reads FYNNEI. The CDR3 totals 18 residues. With V trimmed by 4 bases and J by 2 bases, 9 bases remained unmatched.

This chain joins TRBV5-4 and TRBJ2-4; 9 bases map to TRBD1. This CDR3 has 14 amino acids. Losses at the gene ends were 3 bases for V and 6 bases for J; bases not matched to a gene: 4. Germline CDR1 is SGHNT and CDR2 is YYREEE (reference sequence). CDR3 protein: CASSSWGQGNIQYF. DNA for the CDR3: TGTGCCAGCAGCTCGTGGGGACAGGGAAACATTCAGTACTTC.

J is TRBJ2-1 and V is TRBV7-3, with D perhaps TRBD2 (6 bases). The CDR3 runs 16 residues. The germline V gene encodes CDR1 SGHTA and CDR2 FQGTGA. Trimming shortened V by 3 bases and J by 4 bases, and 16 bases separated the two germline ends. This chain's CDR3 is CASSFRAGGVYNEQFF. The CDR3 nucleotides read TGTGCCAGCAGCTTTCGGGCCGGGGGAGTTTACAATGAGCAGTTCTTC.

This clone appeared a few times. This chain uses TRBV4-2 with TRBJ1-1; D remains unclear. This CDR3 is built from 11 residues. Between the trimmed V and J ends, which lost 0 bases and 10 bases, there was a span of 6 bases. Germline V gene data show CDR1 as LGHNA and CDR2 as YNFKEQ. In nucleotides, the CDR3 is TGTGCCAGCAGCCAAGACGGAGGAGCTTTCTTT. Its translation: CASSQDGGAFF.

This clone was observed a few times. This chain connects TRBV29-1 to TRBJ1-1; D is ambiguous. The V and J ends lost 3 bases and 1 base respectively, with 9 bases between them. Germline V CDR1 and CDR2: SQVTM, ANQGSEA. There are 13 residues in the CDR3. CDR3 region: CSVDNGPNTEAFF. CDR3 DNA sequence: TGCAGCGTTGACAATGGGCCGAACACTGAAGCTTTCTTT. Based on the CDR3 plus reference TRBV29-1 and TRBJ1-1, the full variable domain is SAVISQKPSRDICQRGTSLTIQCQVDSQVTMMFWYRQQPGQSLTLIATANQGSEATYESGFVIDKFPISRPNLTFSTLTVSNMSPEDSSIYLCSVDNGPNTEAFFGQGTRLTVV.

CDR3 nucleotides: TGTGCCAGCAGCATATCGAATACCGGGACAGGGCCGTACGAGCAGTACTTC. Its protein product is CASSISNTGTGPYEQYF. The J gene is TRBJ2-7, the V gene TRBV7-9; 9 nucleotides agree with TRBD1. Trimming removed 5 bases from V and 4 bases from J; junction bases left unmatched: 15. CDR1 is SEHNR and CDR2 is FQNEAQ in the germline V gene (reference sequence). This CDR3 spans 17 amino acids.

The chain links TRBV11-2 to TRBJ1-2; 9 bases fit TRBD1. The germline V gene encodes CDR1 SGHAT and CDR2 FQNNGV. The CDR3 is made up of 16 amino acids. J lost 1 base, V lost 4 bases, and 7 bases had no gene match. The CDR3 spells CASSSTTGGVNYGYTF. Here the CDR3 DNA reads TGTGCCAGCAGCTCGACGACAGGGGGGGTTAACTATGGCTACACCTTC.

J is TRBJ2-1 and V is TRBV19; 12 nucleotides match TRBD2. With 3 bases clipped from V and 0 bases from J, the junction kept 15 bases outside the gene matches. Germline V CDR1 and CDR2: LNHDA, SQIVND (reference sequence). The CDR3 contains 21 residues. Here the CDR3 reads CASSIRLGSSGRAVSYNEQFF. DNA for the CDR3: TGTGCCAGTAGTATCCGGCTTGGGTCTAGCGGGAGGGCCGTCTCCTACAATGAGCAGTTCTTC. Full variable domain (remainder filled in from reference TRBV19 and TRBJ2-1): DGGITQSPKYLFRKEGQNVTLSCEQNLNHDAMYWYRQDPGQGLRLIYYSQIVNDFQKGDIAEGYSVSREKKESFPLTVTSAQKNPTAFYLCASSIRLGSSGRAVSYNEQFFGPGTRLTVL.

This clone was observed once. CDR3 sequence (DNA): TGTGCCAGCAGCCCAACGACTAGCGTGCAATGGGCCCAGTACTTC. Translation gives CASSPTTSVQWAQYF. The V gene is TRBV9, the J gene TRBJ2-5, with 8 bases matching TRBD2. The CDR3 length is 15 residues. J gave up 9 bases and V 4 bases, and 14 bases lay outside the gene matches. Germline V CDR1 and CDR2: SGDLS, YYNGEE.

The CDR3 coding sequence is TGTGCCAGCAGCCCGTCCCGGGAGGACTATGGCTACACCTTC. Translating gives CASSPSREDYGYTF. This chain uses TRBV6-6 with TRBJ1-2; D gene uncertain. This CDR3 contains 14 residues. The V gene's germline CDR1 is MNHNY and CDR2 SVGAGI (reference sequence). Trimming took off 6 bases at V and 3 bases at J, with 14 bases between the two ends.

For the CDR3, the DNA is TGTGCCAGCTCCCGGGAGGCCGGCGGCGAGCAGTACTTC. Its translation: CASSREAGGEQYF. This chain links TRBV5-4 with TRBJ2-7; 7 bases fit TRBD2. V lost 7 bases and J lost 6; bases outside the gene matches: 10. CDR3 size: 13 residues. Germline V lookup: CDR1 SGHNT, CDR2 YYREEE (reference sequence). The full variable domain, with the rest looked up from reference TRBV5-4 and TRBJ2-7, is ETGVTQSPTHLIKTRGQQVTLRCSSQSGHNTVSWYQQALGQGPQFIFQYYREEENGRGNFPPRFSGLQFPNYSSELNVNALELDDSALYLCASSREAGGEQYFGPGTRLTVT.

The DNA of the CDR3 is TGTGCCAGCAGCTTCCCGGACATTAGCCCTTTATATGGCTACACCTTC. Residues: CASSFPDISPLYGYTF. The chain is built from TRBV5-6 and TRBJ1-2, with a tentative D call TRBD1 (5 bases). Germline CDR1 reads SGHDT; CDR2 reads YYEEEE. V was clipped by 2 bases and J by 5 bases, with 19 bases between them. The CDR3 is 16 residues long.

Comments on this clone: At one of its ends the junction is not consistent with the germline gene, which may arise from a read error. The chain has TRBV7-9 and TRBJ2-2; TRBD2 matches at 13 bases. The CDR3 runs 19 residues. CDR1 and CDR2 (germline): SEHNR, FQNEAQ (reference sequence). The CDR3 loop reads CSSSSSRLAGGWDTGELFF. In nucleotides, the CDR3 is TGTTCCAGCAGCTCCTCGCGACTAGCGGGAGGTTGGGACACCGGGGAGCTGTTTTTT.

V gene TRBV30 combines with J gene TRBJ1-3; D gene uncertain. V shed 2 bases and J shed 0 bases, with 14 bases lying between them. The CDR3 has 16 residues. Germline CDR1 GTSNPN, CDR2 SVGIG (reference sequence). The CDR3 spells CAWSIPTTLSGNTIYF. CDR3 sequence (DNA): TGTGCCTGGAGTATACCAACGACACTCTCTGGAAACACCATATATTTT. Full variable domain (outside the CDR3, taken from reference TRBV30 and TRBJ1-3): SQTIHQWPATLVQPVGSPLSLECTVEGTSNPNLYWYRQAAGRGLQLLFYSVGIGQISSEVPQNLSASRPQDRQFILSSKKLLLSDSGFYLCAWSIPTTLSGNTIYFGEGSWLTVV.